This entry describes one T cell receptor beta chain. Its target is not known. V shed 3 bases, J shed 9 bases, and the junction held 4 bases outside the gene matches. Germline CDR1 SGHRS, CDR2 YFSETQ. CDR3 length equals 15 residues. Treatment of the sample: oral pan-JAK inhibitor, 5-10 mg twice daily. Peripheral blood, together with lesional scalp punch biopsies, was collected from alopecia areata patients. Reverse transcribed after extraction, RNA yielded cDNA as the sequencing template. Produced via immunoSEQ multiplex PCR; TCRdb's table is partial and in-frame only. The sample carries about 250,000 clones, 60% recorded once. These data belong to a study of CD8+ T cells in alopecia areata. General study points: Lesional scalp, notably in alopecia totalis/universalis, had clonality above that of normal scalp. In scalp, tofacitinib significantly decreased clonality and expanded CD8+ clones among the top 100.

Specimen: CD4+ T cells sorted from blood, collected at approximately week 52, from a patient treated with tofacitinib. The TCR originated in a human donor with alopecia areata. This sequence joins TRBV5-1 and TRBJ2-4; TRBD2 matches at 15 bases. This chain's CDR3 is CASSSGLAGGSIQYF. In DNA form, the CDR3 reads TGCGCCAGCAGCTCGGGACTAGCGGGGGGCAGCATTCAGTACTTC.